The 27 T cell receptor beta chains below were found in one sample sequenced in a study of T cell responses to AZD1222 COVID-19 vaccine. Libraries were prepared by immunoSEQ multiplex PCR; TCRdb keeps only in-frame clonotypes and omits some of them. This table has more than 110,000 clones, 90% to 95% appearing once. The sequencing here drew on peripheral blood, taken on day 0 of AZD1222 vaccination. The receptors come from an adult in good health.

The V and J genes are TRBV4-2 and TRBJ2-3, with TRBD2 matching over 11 bases. Per the germline V gene, CDR1 is LGHNA and CDR2 is YNFKEQ. Trimming took 0 bases from V and 1 from J; bases not matched to a gene: 9. The CDR3 sequence is 19 residues long. The DNA of the CDR3 is TGTGCCAGCAGCCAAGATCCCAAGTCGACTAGCGGGGGCACAGATACGCAGTATTTT. As protein: CASSQDPKSTSGGTDTQYF.

In its sample, this clone was seen once. This chain uses TRBV6-5 with TRBJ2-5; unclear D gene. The CDR3 extends over 14 amino acids. Germline CDR1 and CDR2: MNHEY and SVGAGI. The V end was cut by 6 bases, the J end by 3 bases, with 14 bases between. The CDR3 bases are TGTGCCAGCAGCCCCGAGGAGCAGGAAGAGACCCAGTACTTC. Protein product: CASSPEEQEETQYF.

The chain employs TRBV14 and TRBJ1-3; D is undetermined. CDR1 and CDR2 (germline): SGHDN, FVKESK. This CDR3 comprises 15 residues. Trimming stripped 1 base from V and 4 bases from J, with 11 bases between. CDR3 in amino acids: CASSQGAGRGNTIYF. The CDR3 bases are TGTGCCAGCAGCCAAGGGGCAGGACGGGGAAACACCATATATTTT.

The chain employs TRBV5-1 and TRBJ2-7; 7 bases map to TRBD1. Germline values: CDR1 SGHRS, CDR2 YFSETQ. V lost 2 bases and J lost 6; bases outside the gene matches: 2. The CDR3 spans 12 residues. CDR3 in amino acids: CASSLNRGEQYF. The CDR3, as DNA: TGCGCCAGCAGCTTAAACAGGGGCGAGCAGTACTTC.

The genes are TRBV18 and TRBJ1-6, with TRBD1 as a possible D gene (5 bases). Per the germline V gene, CDR1 is KGHSH and CDR2 is LQKENI. There are 13 residues in the CDR3. The V end lost 5 bases, the J end lost 9 bases, and 11 bases lay between the germline ends. The CDR3 region has the DNA TGTGCCAGCTCAGAATCTGGGGCTTCACCCCTCCACTTT. Its translation is CASSESGASPLHF.

J is TRBJ2-7 and V is TRBV12-3 or TRBV12-4; D gene ambiguous. Trimming took off 4 bases at V and 8 bases at J, with 9 bases between the two ends. The CDR3 length is 11 residues. CDR3 sequence: CASSSLVQQYF. The CDR3 region has the DNA TGTGCCAGCAGTTCTCTCGTGCAGCAGTACTTC.

This clone is a singleton in its sample. This chain links TRBV2 with TRBJ2-2; D assignment may be TRBD1 or TRBD2 (5 bases each). This CDR3 has 16 amino acids. Germline V gives CDR1 SNHLY, CDR2 FYNNEI. The ends were cut back, 5 bases at V and 6 bases at J, with 19 bases in the middle. This CDR3 is CASSLPGRKVAGELFF. The DNA of the CDR3 is TGTGCCAGCAGTCTACCGGGACGGAAGGTCGCCGGGGAGCTGTTTTTT.

Only a few counts were recorded for this clone. This sequence joins TRBV27 and TRBJ2-7, with D unclear. Per the germline V gene, CDR1 is MNHEY and CDR2 is SMNVEV (reference sequence). The CDR3 extends over 13 amino acids. The ends were cut back, 2 bases at V and 3 bases at J, with 8 bases in the middle. The CDR3 loop reads CASSLGRFYEQYF. The CDR3 region has the DNA TGTGCCAGCAGTTTAGGACGCTTCTACGAGCAGTACTTC.

The chain has TRBV21-1 and TRBJ1-6; no DNA check was done on the table's D call, TRBD1. TRBV21-1 is an annotated pseudogene. The CDR3 loop spans 15 amino acids. CDR3 sequence (DNA): TGTGCCAGCAGCAACAGGACAGGGAGGAATTCACCCCTCCACTTT. It translates to CASSNRTGRNSPLHF.

This clone was observed a few times. This chain links TRBV5-1 with TRBJ2-3; D is undetermined. The CDR3 is made up of 13 amino acids. Germline lookup yields CDR1 SGHRS and CDR2 YFSETQ. V was cut by 4 bases and J by 0 bases, with 6 bases left in between. CDR3 amino acids: CASSPSSTDTQYF. The CDR3 DNA reads as TGCGCCAGCAGCCCCAGTAGCACAGATACGCAGTATTTT. Filled out from reference TRBV5-1 and TRBJ2-3, the complete variable domain reads KAGVTQTPRYLIKTRGQQVTLSCSPISGHRSVSWYQQTPGQGLQFLFEYFSETQRNKGNFPGRFSGRQFSNSRSEMNVSTLELGDSALYLCASSPSSTDTQYFGPGTRLTVL.

The CDR3 bases are TGTGCCAGCAGCCGAGATGCGGTCTACAATGAGCAGTTCTTC. Protein: CASSRDAVYNEQFF. The chain has TRBV5-4 and TRBJ2-1; D gene unclear. This CDR3 region has 14 residues. Per germline, CDR1 SGHNT and CDR2 YYREEE (reference sequence). Trimming left V 4 bases short and J 3 bases short, with 11 bases between.

This sequence joins TRBV7-9 and TRBJ1-4, with 7 bases that match TRBD1. This CDR3 comprises 14 residues. CDR1 and CDR2 (germline): SEHNR, FQNEAQ (reference sequence). Losses at the gene ends were 4 bases for V and 8 bases for J; bases not matched to a gene: 7. In nucleotides, the CDR3 is TGTGCCAGCAGCTCCGTACGACAGGGAGAAAAACTGTTTTTT. Its protein product is CASSSVRQGEKLFF.

This chain uses TRBV7-2 with TRBJ2-7; D is uncertain. Germline values: CDR1 SGHTA, CDR2 FQGNSA. The ends were cut back, 3 bases at V and 6 bases at J, with 6 bases in the middle. This CDR3 region has 11 residues. As DNA, the CDR3 is TGTGCCAGCAGCTTGAGCGTCGAGCAGTACTTC. Translation: CASSLSVEQYF. The entire variable domain, with the rest obtained from reference TRBV7-2 and TRBJ2-7, is as follows: GAGVSQSPSNKVTEKGKDVELRCDPISGHTALYWYRQSLGQGLEFLIYFQGNSAPDKSGLPSDRFSAERTGGSVSTLTIQRTQQEDSAVYLCASSLSVEQYFGPGTRLTVT.

This chain uses TRBV18 with TRBJ2-1; the D is unclear. Germline lookup yields CDR1 KGHSH and CDR2 LQKENI. Trimming cost V 8 bases and J 0 bases, with 14 bases left between them. The length of the CDR3 is 15 residues. CDR3 amino acids: CASHRSQSSYNEQFF. CDR3 nucleotide sequence: TGTGCCAGCCACCGCAGTCAGAGCTCCTACAATGAGCAGTTCTTC.

This clone was seen only once. The V and J genes are TRBV7-2 and TRBJ2-5; D not certain. Per the germline V gene, CDR1 is SGHTA and CDR2 is FQGNSA. The length of the CDR3 is 14 residues. Trimming removed 2 bases at V and 5 bases at J, with 12 bases between. CDR3 nucleotides: TGTGCCAGCAGCTTACAGGCGAAGCAGGAGACCCAGTACTTC. It yields the protein CASSLQAKQETQYF.

J is TRBJ2-1 and V is TRBV19; D unclear. CDR1 LNHDA and CDR2 SQIVND come from the germline V gene (reference sequence). V was clipped by 3 bases and J by 2 bases, with 5 bases between them. This CDR3 is 13 amino acids long. CDR3 DNA: TGTGCCAGTAGTATCTCGGCCTACAATGAGCAGTTCTTC. Its translation: CASSISAYNEQFF.

The gene calls are TRBV7-3 and TRBJ1-4; possibly TRBD1 for D (5 bases). V gave up 1 base and J gave up 8 bases, with 20 bases separating them. This CDR3 is built from 17 residues. From germline, CDR1 is SGHTA and CDR2 FQGTGA. DNA of the CDR3: TGTGCCAGCAGCTTAAGTGGGTCGGTAGGGGTCCGGGAAAAACTGTTTTTT. Protein product: CASSLSGSVGVREKLFF.

The chain links TRBV4-1 to TRBJ2-1; D is perhaps TRBD2 (6 bases). Germline V CDR1 and CDR2: MGHRA, YSYEKL. The CDR3 is 14 amino acids. Trimming removed 3 bases at V and 4 bases at J, with 10 bases between. The CDR3 sequence is CASSHGTPYNEQFF. The CDR3 DNA is TGCGCCAGCAGCCACGGGACTCCTTACAATGAGCAGTTCTTC.

The V call is TRBV12-5, the J call TRBJ1-1; D remains ambiguous. This CDR3 is built from 13 residues. CDR1 LGHNT and CDR2 FRNRAP come from the germline V gene. V was pared by 7 bases and J by 0 bases, with 9 bases between. The CDR3 protein is CASARTVNTEAFF. The CDR3 nucleotides are TGTGCTAGTGCCCGGACGGTGAACACTGAAGCTTTCTTT.

The chain couples TRBV7-8 to TRBJ2-5, with 8 bases that match TRBD2. The V and J ends lost 4 bases and 0 bases, in that order; junction bases with no gene match: 13. CDR1 and CDR2 (germline): SGHVS, FQNEAQ. The CDR3 is 18 residues long. The CDR3 sequence: CASSSPMGPGGNQETQYF. The CDR3 coding sequence is TGTGCCAGCAGCTCACCTATGGGTCCGGGGGGGAACCAAGAGACCCAGTACTTC. The variable domain in full, completed from reference TRBV7-8 and TRBJ2-5, reads GAGVSQSPRYKVAKRGQDVALRCDPISGHVSLFWYQQALGQGPEFLTYFQNEAQLDKSGLPSDRFFAERPEGSVSTLKIQRTQQEDSAVYLCASSSPMGPGGNQETQYFGPGTRLLVL.

The chain recombines TRBV5-6 with TRBJ1-2, with 9 bases that match TRBD1. CDR3 size: 16 residues. The germline V gene encodes CDR1 SGHDT and CDR2 YYEEEE. V gave up 4 bases and J gave up 7 bases; unmatched junction bases: 14. The CDR3 region is CASSRDRGTLGSGYTF. The CDR3 nucleotides read TGTGCCAGCAGCCGTGACAGGGGGACGCTGGGCTCTGGCTACACCTTC.

This chain connects TRBV12-5 to TRBJ2-5; D is perhaps TRBD2 (6 bases). Germline CDR1 LGHNT, CDR2 FRNRAP. This CDR3 spans 15 amino acids. The germline V and J ends were trimmed by 6 bases and 1 base, with 15 bases remaining between them. CDR3 nucleotides: TGTGCTAGTGGCTCCGGGACTCATACCCAAGAGACCCAGTACTTC. Translated, it gives CASGSGTHTQETQYF.

The chain employs TRBV5-6 and TRBJ1-4, with a tentative D call TRBD1 (5 bases). Germline lookup yields CDR1 SGHDT and CDR2 YYEEEE. Trimming left V 0 bases short and J 5 bases short, with 14 bases between. The CDR3 sequence is 16 residues long. CDR3 amino acids: CASSLDMGTENEKLFF. CDR3 coding DNA: TGTGCCAGCAGCTTGGACATGGGGACGGAGAATGAAAAACTGTTTTTT. Based on the CDR3 plus reference TRBV5-6 and TRBJ1-4, the full variable domain is DAGVTQSPTHLIKTRGQQVTLRCSPKSGHDTVSWYQQALGQGPQFIFQYYEEEERQRGNFPDRFSGHQFPNYSSELNVNALLLGDSALYLCASSLDMGTENEKLFFGSGTQLSVL.

The rearrangement joins TRBV19 to TRBJ2-3, with unresolved D. Germline V lookup: CDR1 LNHDA, CDR2 SQIVND (reference sequence). CDR3 size: 13 residues. V lost 3 bases and J 3 bases, leaving 7 bases between the germline ends. This CDR3 is CASSMALTDTQYF. In DNA, the CDR3 is TGTGCCAGTAGTATGGCCCTAACAGATACGCAGTATTTT.

The V call is TRBV28, the J call TRBJ1-1; D uncertain. Germline CDR1 MDHEN, CDR2 SYDVKM. The CDR3 totals 12 residues. The V end lost 5 bases, the J end lost 4 bases, and 8 bases lay between the germline ends. CDR3 in amino acids: CASSPWGTEAFF. CDR3 coding DNA: TGTGCCAGCAGTCCCTGGGGCACTGAAGCTTTCTTT.

CDR3 DNA sequence: TGCGCCAGCAGCTTGGGGTGGGCCAGGAATGAAAAACTGTTTTTT. Encoded protein: CASSLGWARNEKLFF. V is TRBV5-1 and J is TRBJ1-4; D call uncertain. Germline V gene sequence: CDR1 SGHRS, CDR2 YFSETQ. The V end was cut by 0 bases, the J end by 5 bases, with 11 bases between. This CDR3 contains 15 residues.

The J gene is TRBJ1-1, the V gene TRBV6-2 or TRBV6-3, with D possibly matching TRBD1 (5 bases). CDR1 is MNHEY, CDR2 SVGEGT, per germline. The CDR3 consists of 18 residues. V was shortened by 0 bases and J by 4 bases, with 21 bases between the two germline ends. The CDR3 DNA sequence: TGTGCCAGCAGTTACTCGCATGAGGGGTGGGATGGTAGCACTGAAGCTTTCTTT. This gives the protein CASSYSHEGWDGSTEAFF.